Below are 25 T cell receptor beta chains sequenced from a single sample in a study of T-cell reconstitution after alpha-beta-depleted transplantation in children. TCRbeta library preparation incorporated unique molecular identifiers. TCRdb re-called the PCR reads through MiXCR, storing one row per CDR3 protein. The profile shows about 600,000 distinct CDR3 sequences, roughly a tenth of them singletons. This specimen consisted of PBMCs from the stem cell graft donor, obtained from the stem cell graft. The source is a human donor who donated a stem cell graft to a child with acute myeloid leukemia.

The V gene is TRBV12-3 or TRBV12-4, the J gene TRBJ2-3; 7 positions agree with TRBD2. Trimming took 1 base from V and 3 from J; bases not matched to a gene: 10. The CDR3 consists of 17 residues. CDR3 loop: CASSLGGGGSRTDTQYF. In nucleotides, the CDR3 is TGTGCCAGCAGTTTAGGAGGAGGCGGGAGTCGGACAGATACGCAGTATTTT.

This clonotype was recorded many times. The V and J genes are TRBV20-1 and TRBJ2-1, with a tentative D call TRBD2 (5 bases). This CDR3 has 11 residues. Germline values: CDR1 DFQATT, CDR2 SNEGSKA (reference sequence). V lost 7 bases, J lost 10 bases, and 14 bases lay in between. CDR3 bases: TGCAGTGTGAGGGCTGTATACGAGCAGTTCTTC. Translated, it gives CSVRAVYEQFF.

This clonotype was seen more than once but under ten times. The V and J genes are TRBV5-6 and TRBJ1-2; D is ambiguous. V was shortened by 0 bases and J by 2 bases, with 8 bases between the two germline ends. The CDR3 extends over 14 amino acids. The germline gives CDR1 SGHDT, CDR2 YYEEEE. This CDR3 is CASSLGHTNYGYTF. The CDR3 bases are TGTGCCAGCAGCTTGGGGCACACCAACTATGGCTACACCTTC.

This clonotype was picked up a small number of times. The chain employs TRBV5-6 and TRBJ2-1, with 11 bases that match TRBD2. The germline V gene encodes CDR1 SGHDT and CDR2 YYEEEE. This CDR3 has 16 amino acids. The V and J ends lost 6 bases and 6 bases, in that order; junction bases with no gene match: 11. The CDR3 DNA sequence: TGTGCCAGCACCGAATTAGCGGGAGGGCGGTTCAATGAGCAGTTCTTC. This translates into CASTELAGGRFNEQFF.

This clonotype has only a few counts. V is TRBV27 and J is TRBJ2-7; D is uncertain. This CDR3 is 15 amino acids long. Trimming stripped 6 bases from V and 0 bases from J, with 15 bases between. Germline CDR1 MNHEY, CDR2 SMNVEV (reference sequence). The CDR3 is CASRFLTTASYEQYF. The CDR3 DNA follows: TGTGCCAGCAGGTTTCTGACAACCGCCTCCTACGAGCAGTACTTC.

In its sample, this clonotype was seen many times. The chain links TRBV20-1 to TRBJ2-7, with unresolved D. Germline CDR1 reads DFQATT; CDR2 reads SNEGSKA (reference sequence). Trimming pared 6 bases from V and 0 bases from J, leaving 18 bases between. The CDR3 extends over 15 amino acids. CDR3 bases: TGCAGTGCGCTTAGGGCGACTCCCGTCTCCTACGAGCAGTACTTC. Translation: CSALRATPVSYEQYF.

The chain recombines TRBV6-2 or TRBV6-3 with TRBJ2-7; D uncertain. With 2 bases removed from V and 2 bases from J, the gap between germline ends came to 7 bases. Germline V gives CDR1 MNHEY, CDR2 SVGEGT. The CDR3 loop spans 13 amino acids. The CDR3 protein is CASSYPVPYEQYF. CDR3 nucleotide sequence: TGTGCCAGCAGTTACCCGGTACCCTACGAGCAGTACTTC.

The V and J genes are TRBV7-8 and TRBJ2-7; 7 nucleotides line up with TRBD1. The CDR3 covers 17 residues. Germline CDR1 and CDR2: SGHVS and FQNEAQ. After removal of 5 bases from V and 0 bases from J, the junction contained 13 bases not matched to a gene. The CDR3 spells CASSLITGTDSSYEQYF. The CDR3 DNA sequence: TGTGCCAGCAGCCTGATTACCGGGACAGATTCCTCCTACGAGCAGTACTTC.

This clonotype has ten or more counts. This sequence joins TRBV7-9 and TRBJ2-7, with TRBD1 matching over 7 bases. Germline CDR1 SEHNR, CDR2 FQNEAQ (reference sequence). V shed 7 bases, J shed 3 bases, and the junction held 12 bases outside the gene matches. CDR3 length: 15 amino acids. The CDR3 bases are TGTGCCAGCACCCAGCTGGGGGCAGGGGGCTACGAGCAGTACTTC. Protein sequence: CASTQLGAGGYEQYF.

The J gene is TRBJ2-5, the V gene TRBV5-4; D is perhaps TRBD1 or TRBD2 (5 bases each). Germline-derived CDR1 and CDR2 are SGHNT and YYREEE (reference sequence). The V end lost 1 base, the J end lost 2 bases, and 12 bases lay between the germline ends. The CDR3 covers 15 residues. Here the CDR3 reads CASSLKGSQQETQYF. As DNA, the CDR3 is TGTGCCAGCAGCTTGAAGGGGAGCCAGCAAGAGACCCAGTACTTC.

This clonotype was recorded a few times. The J gene is TRBJ2-4, the V gene TRBV7-9; the match to TRBD1 covers 9 bases. The length of the CDR3 is 15 residues. Germline CDR1 SEHNR, CDR2 FQNEAQ (reference sequence). The trim removed 3 bases at V and 12 bases at J, leaving 12 bases unmatched. CDR3 region: CASSFYRDREKAQYF. Here the CDR3 DNA reads TGTGCCAGCAGCTTTTACCGGGACAGGGAAAAGGCTCAGTACTTC.

The chain is built from TRBV6-6 and TRBJ2-7; no clear D gene. CDR1 is MNHNY and CDR2 is SVGAGI in the germline V gene (reference sequence). This CDR3 region has 12 residues. V dropped 7 bases and J dropped 1 base, with 8 bases sitting between them. This CDR3 reads CASTWDSYEQYF. The CDR3 region has the DNA TGTGCCAGCACCTGGGATTCCTACGAGCAGTACTTC.

The sample holds a few counts of this clonotype. The rearrangement uses TRBV29-1 and TRBJ2-3; 8 nucleotides align to TRBD1. The germline CDR1 and CDR2 sequences are SQVTM and ANQGSEA. The V gene end was trimmed by 1 base and the J gene end by 3 bases; junction bases not matched to a gene: 3. This CDR3 region has 14 residues. The CDR3 sequence is CSVEGWTGTDTQYF. The CDR3 DNA reads TGCAGCGTTGAAGGTTGGACAGGGACAGATACGCAGTATTTT.

The chain has TRBV6-1 and TRBJ1-1, with unresolved D. Trimming took off 5 bases at V and 4 bases at J, with 11 bases between the two ends. Germline CDR1 and CDR2: MNHNS and SASEGT. The CDR3 extends over 13 amino acids. In DNA, the CDR3 is TGTGCCAGCAGTCCCGCACCGAGCACTGAAGCTTTCTTT. Its protein is CASSPAPSTEAFF.

V gene TRBV6-4 combines with J gene TRBJ1-6; D unclear. V was trimmed by 5 bases and J by 10 bases, leaving 12 bases between them. Germline loops: CDR1 MRHNA, CDR2 SNTAGT. This CDR3 region has 13 residues. The CDR3 sequence is CASSPPAGSPLHF. DNA for the CDR3: TGTGCCAGCAGTCCCCCGGCGGGGTCACCCCTCCACTTT.

This clonotype was found a few times. The rearrangement uses TRBV4-1 and TRBJ2-1, with D possibly being TRBD1 or TRBD2 (5 bases each). The germline V gene encodes CDR1 MGHRA and CDR2 YSYEKL. The V gene lost 1 base and the J gene lost 8 bases, with 15 bases spanning the gap. The CDR3 is 15 amino acids. The CDR3 coding sequence is TGCGCCAGCAGCCAAGGGGGTACGGTGGGGGATGAGCAGTTCTTC. This gives the protein CASSQGGTVGDEQFF.

The J gene is TRBJ2-1, the V gene TRBV20-1, with 8 bases fitting TRBD2. This CDR3 spans 16 amino acids. Per germline, CDR1 DFQATT and CDR2 SNEGSKA (reference sequence). J was trimmed by 8 bases and V by 5 bases; bases with no gene match: 17. For the CDR3, the DNA is TGCAGTGCTTCACACCCTCAGCGGGAGAAGGTTTATGAGCAGTTCTTC. Its protein product is CSASHPQREKVYEQFF.

This clonotype was counted a few times. The chain recombines TRBV29-1 with TRBJ2-1, with 8 bases identical to TRBD2. Trimming cost V 2 bases and J 5 bases; bases outside gene matches: 8. The CDR3 sequence is 15 residues long. The V gene's germline CDR1 is SQVTM and CDR2 ANQGSEA. CDR3 protein: CSVEPPTSGDNEQFF. The CDR3 DNA reads TGCAGCGTTGAACCCCCCACTAGCGGAGACAATGAGCAGTTCTTC.

This clonotype was counted many times. The genes are TRBV7-2 and TRBJ2-1; D is unclear. Germline V lookup: CDR1 SGHTA, CDR2 FQGNSA. The CDR3 spans 16 residues. The ends were cut back, 2 bases at V and 4 bases at J, with 15 bases in the middle. CDR3 nucleotides: TGTGCCAGCAGCTTAATTCCGGCTCAGACTTACAATGAGCAGTTCTTC. Translation: CASSLIPAQTYNEQFF.

The genes are TRBV7-3 and TRBJ1-1; D uncertain. Germline CDR1 reads SGHTA; CDR2 reads FQGTGA. This CDR3 spans 16 amino acids. The V and J ends lost 5 bases and 1 base respectively, with 17 bases between them. CDR3 DNA sequence: TGTGCCAGCAGCGCAGAAGCCCCCTCCAGGAACACTGAAGCTTTCTTT. It yields the protein CASSAEAPSRNTEAFF.

This clonotype showed up many times. This chain connects TRBV15 to TRBJ2-7, with 8 bases identical to TRBD2. The CDR3 sequence is 13 residues long. V lost 8 bases to trimming and J lost 5 bases; unmatched junction nucleotides: 8. Germline-derived CDR1 and CDR2 are LNHNV and YYDKDF (reference sequence). The CDR3 region has the DNA TGTGCCACCGAGGGACTAGATGGCAACGAGCAGTACTTC. This codes for CATEGLDGNEQYF.

This rearrangement joins TRBV28 to TRBJ2-7; the D gene is possibly TRBD1 (7 bases). The ends were cut back, 10 bases at V and 1 base at J, with 17 bases in the middle. In germline, CDR1 is MDHEN, CDR2 SYDVKM. This CDR3 has 14 amino acids. The CDR3 protein is CATHDSGGSYEQYF. DNA of the CDR3: TGTGCCACCCACGACTCAGGGGGGTCCTACGAGCAGTACTTC.

This clonotype showed up many times. The V and J genes are TRBV7-9 and TRBJ2-5; 13 bases agree with TRBD2. Germline V gene sequence: CDR1 SEHNR, CDR2 FQNEAQ (reference sequence). The CDR3 consists of 15 residues. The trim removed 5 bases at V and 5 bases at J, leaving 5 bases unmatched. The CDR3 DNA is TGTGCCAGCAGCCTAGGGACTAGCGGGACGGAGACCCAGTACTTC. Its translation: CASSLGTSGTETQYF.

This clonotype was seen many times. The chain joins TRBV7-2 to TRBJ1-3, with D unclear. V lost 6 bases and J 2 bases, leaving 14 bases between the germline ends. The CDR3 is 15 residues long. The V gene's germline CDR1 is SGHTA and CDR2 FQGNSA. DNA for the CDR3: TGTGCCAGCAGAAAGGCAGGTACTCCTGGAAACACCATATATTTT. It is translated as CASRKAGTPGNTIYF.

This clonotype was recorded many times. V gene TRBV3-1 combines with J gene TRBJ2-1; TRBD2 matches 7 bases. Trimming cost V 0 bases and J 6 bases; bases outside gene matches: 11. The CDR3 contains 17 residues. Germline CDR1 LGHDT, CDR2 YNNKEL (reference sequence). CDR3 coding DNA: TGTGCCAGCAGCCAAGAGCGCGGACTAGTTCGGTCCAATGAGCAGTTCTTC. Its protein is CASSQERGLVRSNEQFF.